The T cell receptor beta chain described here comes from a study of CD8+ T cells in alopecia areata (dated 2018 in TCRdb). For the study in its entirety: Treated patients were enrolled in an open-label pilot trial of oral tofacitinib at 5 to 10 mg twice daily for moderate-to-severe alopecia areata. Tofacitinib was given for 6 to 18 months, followed by 6 months of follow-up off drug to assess delayed response and recurrence. High-throughput TCRbeta sequencing was used to examine T cell clonal expansion in alopecia areata in both the C3H/HeJ mouse model and human patients. Scalp tissue and sorted CD4+ and CD8+ peripheral blood T cells from patchy and totalis/universalis alopecia areata patients and from healthy controls were covered by human TCRbeta sequencing. Tofacitinib-treated patients had biopsies at baseline and at 4 and 24 weeks of treatment, with a later scalp biopsy in several patients. Scalp clonality was compared across normal scalp (n=4), patchy alopecia areata scalp (n=8), and alopecia totalis/universalis scalp (n=8). The RNA source kit depended on sample type: the PAXgene miRNA kit for fixed scalp, the miRNeasy kit for PBMCs, and the RNeasy kit for mouse skin. immunoSEQ multiplex PCR using 35 Vbeta forward primers and 13 Jbeta reverse primers was used to amplify TCRbeta CDR3 regions. Paper-wide results and their limitations: Lesional scalp, especially in alopecia totalis/universalis, showed higher clonality and more expanded CD8+ clones than normal scalp, suggesting antigenic drive. Shared TCR sequences between patients were less evident than in mice, which may be partly attributable to HLA diversity in the patient population. Unlike mouse skin, where gammadelta T cells dominate, normal human skin contains resident alphabeta T cells that get sequenced too, which complicates analysis of the scalp TCR repertoire.

CDR1 SQVTM and CDR2 ANQGSEA are derived from the germline V gene. Taken from cysteine to phenylalanine, the CDR3 has 15 residues. Left in the record is the CDR3 DNA by itself, 45 bases read in frame from the first base. The germline V end is reduced by 6 bases and the J end by 0 bases; junction bases left unmatched: 6. With respect to this clone: Its antigen remains undetermined. Per-nucleotide qualities are absent, and no much larger clonotype sits a single base away.

Libraries were made using the immunoSEQ multiplex PCR assay. For TCR sequencing, RNA was extracted from every sample and reverse transcribed into cDNA to serve as template. First-strand cDNA was synthesized using SuperScript III with a 2:1 mix of oligo-dT and random hexamers. A synthetic immune receptor repertoire was used to assess amplification bias, and residual bias was removed computationally. The paper's data handling went like this. Raw reads were preprocessed to remove errors, and CDR3 was defined by IMGT conventions from the conserved cysteine to phenylalanine. Clonality was computed as 1 minus the Shannon entropy, with the entropy normalized by log2 of the number of productive unique TCRs. Whether scalp clones were CD4 or CD8 was inferred by matching scalp TCRbeta sequences against CD4 and CD8 repertoires sorted from blood. This is the immuneACCESS table as TCRdb keeps it, with only in-frame sequences that have V and J called. A part of the clones is gone; compared with another copy, unresolved V genes explain less than half, and the rest is unexplained. The V and J calls and clone size come from that table; D and trimming were worked out from the DNA. For this sample the table gives approximately 180,000 clones, of which around 64% were detected only once. About an eighth of the sample lies in the top ten.

Interpreted using the paper, the time point label stands for: baseline before oral tofacitinib. Peripheral blood and lesional scalp punch biopsies were obtained from patients with alopecia areata. PBMCs were isolated by density centrifugation and stained for CD3, CD4 and CD8, and CD4+ and CD8+ T cells were sorted on a FACSAria. The specimen was CD8+ T cells sorted from blood, collected at week 0. The chain uses TRBV29-1 and TRBJ2-1, with 9 central nucleotides matching TRBD2. The TCR sequence derives from a human donor with alopecia areata. Here is the DNA: TGCAGCGTCCTAGCGGGGCCCGGCTCCTACAATGAGCAGTTCTTC. It is translated as CSVLAGPGSYNEQFF.